The 10 T cell receptor beta chains below come from one sample, sequenced in a study of T cells after yellow fever vaccination. TCRdb fed the 5' RACE reads into MiXCR, producing one record per CDR3 protein. The sample lists about 29,000 distinct CDR3 sequences, around 5% occurring once. The specimen was CD8+ T cells sorted from PBMCs, collected 10 days after the yellow fever booster vaccination. Receptors were obtained from a man aged 25 to 45 who received the YFV17D yellow fever vaccine.

To note about this clonotype: A much larger clonotype is one base distant, so this may be a read error. The V call is TRBV30, the J call TRBJ2-3, with D tentatively TRBD2 (5 bases). Germline CDR1 is GTSNPN and CDR2 is SVGIG (reference sequence). There are 13 residues in the CDR3. V lost 4 bases, J lost 6 bases, and 14 bases lay in between. CDR3 nucleotides: TGTGCCTGGACTTGGTCTAGCTTGGATACGCAGTATTTT. Residues: CAWTWSSLDTQYF. The complete variable domain, with remaining parts taken from reference TRBV30 and TRBJ2-3, reads SQTIHQWPATLVQPVGSPLSLECTVEGTSNPNLYWYRQAAGRGLQLLFYSVGIGQISSEVPQNLSASRPQDRQFILSSKKLLLSDSGFYLCAWTWSSLDTQYFGPGTRLTVL.

This clonotype was seen repeatedly, ten times or more. The rearrangement joins TRBV19 to TRBJ2-1, with D perhaps TRBD2 (5 bases). CDR3 length equals 15 residues. Germline CDR1 is LNHDA and CDR2 is SQIVND (reference sequence). V lost 5 bases to trimming and J lost 10 bases, with 21 bases between them. The CDR3, as DNA: TGTGCCAGTAGTCCCCTGACGAGGGTAGAACTCGAGCAGTTCTTC. This encodes CASSPLTRVELEQFF. The complete variable domain, with remaining parts taken from reference TRBV19 and TRBJ2-1, reads DGGITQSPKYLFRKEGQNVTLSCEQNLNHDAMYWYRQDPGQGLRLIYYSQIVNDFQKGDIAEGYSVSREKKESFPLTVTSAQKNPTAFYLCASSPLTRVELEQFFGPGTRLTVL.

This chain links TRBV12-3 or TRBV12-4 with TRBJ2-3; the D gene is possibly TRBD2 (5 bases). This CDR3 spans 15 amino acids. V was pared by 6 bases and J by 4 bases, with 17 bases between. This CDR3 is CASRRTGVRADTQYF. As DNA, the CDR3 is TGTGCCAGCAGGAGGACTGGGGTGAGGGCAGATACGCAGTATTTT.

This clonotype appeared many times. The rearrangement uses TRBV4-2 and TRBJ2-2; 8 bases agree with TRBD2. V shed 0 bases and J 4 bases; nucleotides not matched to a gene: 7. CDR3 length: 17 amino acids. CDR1 LGHNA and CDR2 YNFKEQ come from the germline V gene. CDR3 nucleotide sequence: TGTGCCAGCAGCCAAGATGTAAGCGGGAGCCCCACCGGGGAGCTGTTTTTT. It is translated as CASSQDVSGSPTGELFF.

This clonotype was counted at least ten times. The chain uses TRBV20-1 and TRBJ2-7; no clear D. The CDR3 length is 15 residues. V was pared by 5 bases and J by 0 bases, with 17 bases between. Germline CDR1 and CDR2: DFQATT and SNEGSKA (reference sequence). The CDR3 region has the DNA TGCAGTGCTTGGCGGTGGGCGGAAAGCTCCTACGAGCAGTACTTC. Amino acids: CSAWRWAESSYEQYF.

This clonotype was recorded many times. V usage is TRBV7-2 and J usage is TRBJ2-7; 12 positions match TRBD2. J lost 1 base, V lost 4 bases, and 5 bases had no gene match. The CDR3 length is 16 residues. Germline loops: CDR1 SGHTA, CDR2 FQGNSA. CDR3 coding DNA: TGTGCCAGCAGCTCCTCCGGGACTAGCGGGTCCTACGAGCAGTACTTC. It is translated as CASSSSGTSGSYEQYF.

This clonotype has at least ten counts. The J gene is TRBJ2-3, the V gene TRBV20-1, with 8 bases identical to TRBD2. The CDR3 loop spans 17 amino acids. The V gene end was trimmed by 1 base and the J gene end by 3 bases; junction bases not matched to a gene: 12. CDR1 and CDR2 (germline): DFQATT, SNEGSKA (reference sequence). The CDR3 coding sequence is TGCAGTGCTAGAGGGTCTAGCGGGCCGCTAGGGACAGATACGCAGTATTTT. This encodes CSARGSSGPLGTDTQYF.

This clonotype was seen many times. The CDR3 DNA is TGTGCCAGCACCCCCGGGACAGGGGGCAATCAGCCCCAGCATTTT. Protein product: CASTPGTGGNQPQHF. The chain uses TRBV3-1 and TRBJ1-5, with 10 bases fitting TRBD1. Germline V gene sequence: CDR1 LGHDT, CDR2 YNNKEL (reference sequence). The CDR3 runs 15 residues. Trimming at V came to 7 bases and at J to 2 bases, leaving 5 bases not matched to a gene. Full variable domain (missing parts from reference TRBV3-1 and TRBJ1-5): DTAVSQTPKYLVTQMGNDKSIKCEQNLGHDTMYWYKQDSKKFLKIMFSYNNKELIINETVPNRFSPKSPDKAHLNLHINSLELGDSAVYFCASTPGTGGNQPQHFGDGTRLSIL.

The table lists this clonotype with many counts. The chain combines TRBV20-1 with TRBJ1-2; D possibly corresponds to TRBD1 (6 bases). Germline CDR1 reads DFQATT; CDR2 reads SNEGSKA (reference sequence). Trimming stripped 7 bases from V and 1 base from J, with 19 bases between. The CDR3 runs to 15 residues. The CDR3 bases are TGCAGTGGAGGGGGGCGGCCGGAGTATAACTATGGCTACACCTTC. This codes for CSGGGRPEYNYGYTF.

There are many counts of this clonotype. The chain employs TRBV7-9 and TRBJ1-2; unclear D gene. The CDR3 spans 11 residues. The ends were cut back, 3 bases at V and 6 bases at J, with 5 bases in the middle. CDR1 and CDR2 from the germline V gene are SEHNR and FQNEAQ (reference sequence). The CDR3 protein is CASSFGDGYTF. The CDR3 DNA is TGTGCCAGCAGCTTTGGGGATGGCTACACCTTC.